Reported below is one T cell receptor beta chain. The data were taken from a study of blood T cell repertoires in COVID-19. Background on the study: Acute-phase and convalescent COVID-19 samples originated in the United States, Italy and Spain. The analysed material was cDNA or gDNA that came from T cells, B-cell-depleted T cells, or PBMCs.

Original data processing: How many nucleated cells were present was estimated from reference gene primer amplification. Data came from immunoSEQ multiplex PCR; TCRdb stores just in-frame clones and leaves some out. V and J calls and clone size are those listed in that table; D and trimming were worked out from the DNA. The data show around 45,000 clones, with roughly 89% seen just once and 13% held by the top ten. The germline V and J ends were trimmed by 0 bases and 5 bases, with 8 bases remaining between them. There are 14 residues in the CDR3. Germline CDR1 reads SGHNT; CDR2 reads YYREEE (reference sequence).

This chain uses TRBV5-4 with TRBJ1-4; D ambiguous. This receptor was obtained from a man older than 75 with acute or convalescent COVID-19. Input material: peripheral blood. The CDR3 here is CASSLEQKNEKLFF. The DNA of the CDR3 is TGTGCCAGCAGCTTGGAACAGAAAAATGAAAAACTGTTTTTT.